The clone carrying this T cell receptor beta chain was detected only a few times. Germline V gene data show CDR1 as SNHLY and CDR2 as FYNNEI. The CDR3 is made up of 13 amino acids. Trimming stripped 4 bases from V and 2 bases from J, with 9 bases between. This specimen comes from a study of cytomegalovirus exposure and HLA in healthy donors. This PCR relied on a set of 60 Vbeta primers and 13 Jbeta primers. Sequencing was performed with immunoSEQ multiplex PCR; in TCRdb, only in-frame clones are kept and a portion is missing. The data show under 200,000 clones, 70% to 90% seen once. The chain combines TRBV2 with TRBJ2-7; the D is unclear. Material: PBMCs. This TCR came from a man between 18 and 35 years old in good health and CMV-seropositive. As DNA, the CDR3 is TGTGCCAGCAGTGTAGTCCAACCCTACGAGCAGTACTTC. Translation gives CASSVVQPYEQYF.